This T cell receptor (beta chain) was profiled in a study of radiation and T cells in renal cell carcinoma. This clone was detected only a few times. CDR1 SNHLY and CDR2 FYNNEI come from the germline V gene. The CDR3 is 14 residues long. V gave up 2 bases and J gave up 3 bases; unmatched junction bases: 0. The treatment is: 15 Gy SBRT to primary tumor, nephrectomy 4 weeks later. Repertoires were generated with immunoSEQ multiplex PCR, while TCRdb's copy carries only in-frame clones and drops some. The sample has around 4,600 clones, roughly 60% seen once. V gene TRBV2 combines with J gene TRBJ2-7; 11 bases agree with TRBD2. This clonotype originated in a woman aged 60 to 75 with renal cell carcinoma. The sample consisted of tumor tissue, taken from a patient whose treatment included radiotherapy and nephrectomy. The CDR3 is CASSETSGSYEQYF. The CDR3 nucleotides read TGTGCCAGCAGTGAAACTAGCGGGAGCTACGAGCAGTACTTC.